This T cell receptor (beta chain) was sequenced during a study of PD-L1 blockade in urothelial cancer. The time point was: pretreatment peripheral blood. The table came from immunoSEQ multiplex PCR; TCRdb's copy has only in-frame clones and leaves some out. The table has around 130,000 clones, around 85% seen once. The sequencing used PBMCs, collected around atezolizumab (anti-PD-L1) treatment. This clonotype originated in a man in his forties or fifties with urothelial cancer.

The CDR3 nucleotides read TGTGCCATCAGTGGGCTAGCGGGGCGGGGTGAGCAGTTCTTC. Amino acids: CAISGLAGRGEQFF. The chain has TRBV10-3 and TRBJ2-1, with TRBD2 identical over 9 bases. V was pared by 4 bases and J by 9 bases, with 7 bases of the junction left unmatched. The V gene's germline CDR1 is ENHRY and CDR2 SYGVKD. The CDR3 consists of 14 residues.